This T cell receptor (beta chain) was sequenced during a study of shared clonotypes between healthy human individuals. As for the study in general: There were three CD4 naive, three CD4 memory, two CD8 naive and one CD8 memory plates per donor.

The table came from immunoSEQ multiplex PCR; TCRdb's copy has only in-frame clones and leaves some out. The sample includes some 2,100,000 clones, 85% to 95% of them seen just once. Germline V lookup: CDR1 MDHEN, CDR2 SYDVKM. Trimming took off 7 bases at V and 6 bases at J, with 13 bases between the two ends. The CDR3 is made up of 13 amino acids. General study results and limits: An effect of sequencing depth on clonotype sharing among donors was expected. In having few donors, the study represented limited genetic and exposure-history diversity. Sampling used blood alone; tissue repertoires probably differ.

The naive CD8 subset, CD45RO-negative cells positively selected for CCR7, excluded terminally differentiated effector memory CD45RA+ cells. This clone was counted only a few times. Its matching antigen is unknown. The genes are TRBV28 and TRBJ1-5; D may be TRBD1 (5 bases). The receptor was isolated from a man between 18 and 29 years old in good health. Some clones in this sample may be carry-over from other donors' samples. Sequenced sample: naive CD8+ T cells from PBMCs. In DNA, the CDR3 is TGTGCCAGCACCCTGGGGGACTTTCAGCCCCAGCATTTT. This translates into CASTLGDFQPQHF. Combining the CDR3 with reference TRBV28 and TRBJ1-5 gives the whole variable domain DVKVTQSSRYLVKRTGEKVFLECVQDMDHENMFWYRQDPGLGLRLIYFSYDVKMKEKGDIPEGYSVSREKKERFSLILESASTNQTSMYLCASTLGDFQPQHFGDGTRLSIL.